The T cell receptor beta chain under discussion was sequenced for a study of cytomegalovirus exposure and HLA in healthy donors. Study-level results: An analysis was carried out later, and it reportedly showed fewer N-insertions in an Asian-associated ancestry cluster than the approximately 710-donor mean.

The PCR made use of 60 Vbeta and 13 Jbeta primers. In the study's own analysis: An analysis that came later counted roughly 87 million unique TCR beta chains, around 12 million shared. Clones were sequenced by immunoSEQ multiplex PCR, and TCRdb holds only the in-frame ones, with some missing. V and J calls and clone size follow that table, whereas D and trimming were derived from the DNA. The table counts about 120,000 clones; approximately 1.6% lies in the top ten. Notes on this clone: Its antigen is undetermined.

This CDR3 has 15 amino acids. Germline-derived CDR1 and CDR2 are SGHRS and YFSETQ. Trimming removed 4 bases at V and 6 bases at J, with 17 bases between. This sequence joins TRBV5-1 and TRBJ2-1, with D perhaps matching TRBD2 (6 bases). The source of this sequence is a woman aged 40 to 50 in good health and CMV-seropositive. The sample taken for sequencing was PBMCs. The CDR3 spells CASSAGQVSLNEQFF. The CDR3, as DNA: TGCGCCAGCAGCGCGGGGCAGGTCAGCCTCAATGAGCAGTTCTTC.